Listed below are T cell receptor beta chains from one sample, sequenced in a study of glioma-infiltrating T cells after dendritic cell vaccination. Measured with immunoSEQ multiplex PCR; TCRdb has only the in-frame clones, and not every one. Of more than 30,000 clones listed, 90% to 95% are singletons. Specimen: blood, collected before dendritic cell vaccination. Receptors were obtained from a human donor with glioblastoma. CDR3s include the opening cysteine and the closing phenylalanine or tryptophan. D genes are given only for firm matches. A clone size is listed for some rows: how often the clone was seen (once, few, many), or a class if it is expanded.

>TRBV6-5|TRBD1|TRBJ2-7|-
TGTGCCAGCAGTAAGACCGGGACAGGGAACTACGAGCAGTACTTC
CASSKTGTGNYEQYF
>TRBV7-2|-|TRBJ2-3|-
TGTGCCAGCAGTTGGACAGTGTCAGATACGCAGTATTTT
CASSWTVSDTQYF
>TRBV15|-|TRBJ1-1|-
TGTGCCACCAGCAGAGATAGGGGCGCAGGGACTGAAGCTTTCTTT
CATSRDRGAGTEAFF
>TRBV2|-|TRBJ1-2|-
TGTGCCAGCAGTGAAACGAGTTATGGCTACACCTTC
CASSETSYGYTF
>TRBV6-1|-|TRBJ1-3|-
TGTGCCAGCAGTGCCCCCCGGGGCTCTGGAAACACCATATATTTT
CASSAPRGSGNTIYF
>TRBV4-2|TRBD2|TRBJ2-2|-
TGTGCCAGCAGCCAAGCGGGGGGGAGACCCACCGGGGAGCTGTTTTTT
CASSQAGGRPTGELFF
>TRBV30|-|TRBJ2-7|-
TGTGCCTGGAGGAAGACAGGAAGCTCCTACGAGCAGTACTTC
CAWRKTGSSYEQYF
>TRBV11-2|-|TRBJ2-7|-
TGTGCCAGCAGCTTTTCTAGCGCCGCCTACGAGCAGTACTTC
CASSFSSAAYEQYF
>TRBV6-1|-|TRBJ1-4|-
TGTGCCAGCAGTGTTGAGAGGGCCTGGGAAAAACTGTTTTTT
CASSVERAWEKLFF
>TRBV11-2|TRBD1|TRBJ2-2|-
TGTGCCAGCAGCTTACGTTTGAGGACAGGGCCCACCGGGGAGCTGTTTTTT
CASSLRLRTGPTGELFF
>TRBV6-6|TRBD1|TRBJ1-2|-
TGTGCCAGCAATCCGGGACAGGGCTTCTATGGCTACACCTTC
CASNPGQGFYGYTF
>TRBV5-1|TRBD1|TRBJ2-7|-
TGCGCCAGCAGGCAAGACCGGGACAGACCCTACGAGCAGTACTTC
CASRQDRDRPYEQYF
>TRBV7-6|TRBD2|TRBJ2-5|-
TGTGCCAGCAGCTTAGGGGCGGGGGGGCCGATAGAGACCCAGTACTTC
CASSLGAGGPIETQYF
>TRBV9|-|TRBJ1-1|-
TGTGCCAGCAGCGTTGTGACACCCAACACTGAAGCTTTCTTT
CASSVVTPNTEAFF
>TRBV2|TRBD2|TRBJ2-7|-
TGTGCCACCCAGCGGGGTATAACTGGGGAGCAGTACTTC
CATQRGITGEQYF
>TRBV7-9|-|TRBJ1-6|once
TGTGCCAGCAGCTTTGAAGCCCGGGGGTTACCACCCCTCCACTTT
CASSFEARGLPPLHF
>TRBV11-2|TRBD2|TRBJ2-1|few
TGTGCCAGCAGCTTAGCGTGGACTAGCGGGGGCCAAGCCTACAATGAGCAGTTCTTC
CASSLAWTSGGQAYNEQFF
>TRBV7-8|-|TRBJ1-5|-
TGTGCCAGCAGGGCCTGGGAGGGCCAGCCCCAGCATTTT
CASRAWEGQPQHF
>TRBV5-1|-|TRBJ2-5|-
TGCGCCAGCAGCTTGCAACTTCTACAAGAGACCCAGTACTTC
CASSLQLLQETQYF
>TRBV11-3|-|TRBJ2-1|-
TGTGCCAGCAGCTTAGACTCCGTAAGCAAAGAGCAGTTCTTC
CASSLDSVSKEQFF
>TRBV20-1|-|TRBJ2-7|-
TGCAGTGCACACGATTCCTACGAGCAGTACTTC
CSAHDSYEQYF
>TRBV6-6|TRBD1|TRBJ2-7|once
TGTGCCAGCAGGGGACAGTCCTACGAGCAGTACTTC
CASRGQSYEQYF
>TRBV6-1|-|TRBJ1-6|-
TGTGCCAGCAGTGATCCCTATAATTCCCCCCTCCACTTT
CASSDPYNSPLHF
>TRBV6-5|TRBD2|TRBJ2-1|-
TGTGCCAGCAGTAAGACTAGCGGGGGGTTCGGTGAGCAGTTCTTC
CASSKTSGGFGEQFF
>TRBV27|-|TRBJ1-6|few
TGTGCCAGTAAAAGACAGGACAATTCACCCCTCCACTTT
CASKRQDNSPLHF
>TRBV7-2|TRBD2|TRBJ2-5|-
TGTGCCAGCAGCCCGCGCAGCGGGGGGGCCCGAAAGACCCAGTACTTC
CASSPRSGGARKTQYF
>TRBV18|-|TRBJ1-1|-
TGTGCCAGCTCAGTCGGAGATCCAGGGCTAAGGGCTGAAGCTTTCTTT
CASSVGDPGLRAEAFF
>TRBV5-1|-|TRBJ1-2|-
TGCGCCAGCAGCTTGGCTGGGATGGGGAGTTATGGCTACACCTTC
CASSLAGMGSYGYTF